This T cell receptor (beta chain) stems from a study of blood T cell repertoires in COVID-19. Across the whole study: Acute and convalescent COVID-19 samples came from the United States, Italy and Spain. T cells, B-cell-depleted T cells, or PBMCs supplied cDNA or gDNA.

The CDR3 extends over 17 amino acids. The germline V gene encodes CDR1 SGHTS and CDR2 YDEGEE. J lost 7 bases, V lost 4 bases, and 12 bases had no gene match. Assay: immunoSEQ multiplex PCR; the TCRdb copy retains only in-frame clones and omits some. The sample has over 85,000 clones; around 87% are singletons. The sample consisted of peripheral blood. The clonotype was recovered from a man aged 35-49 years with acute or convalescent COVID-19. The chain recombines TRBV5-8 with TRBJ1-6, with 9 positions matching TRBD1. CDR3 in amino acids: CASSISTGTGSNSPLHF. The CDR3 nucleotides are TGTGCCAGCAGCATCTCTACCGGGACAGGGTCGAATTCACCCCTCCACTTT.